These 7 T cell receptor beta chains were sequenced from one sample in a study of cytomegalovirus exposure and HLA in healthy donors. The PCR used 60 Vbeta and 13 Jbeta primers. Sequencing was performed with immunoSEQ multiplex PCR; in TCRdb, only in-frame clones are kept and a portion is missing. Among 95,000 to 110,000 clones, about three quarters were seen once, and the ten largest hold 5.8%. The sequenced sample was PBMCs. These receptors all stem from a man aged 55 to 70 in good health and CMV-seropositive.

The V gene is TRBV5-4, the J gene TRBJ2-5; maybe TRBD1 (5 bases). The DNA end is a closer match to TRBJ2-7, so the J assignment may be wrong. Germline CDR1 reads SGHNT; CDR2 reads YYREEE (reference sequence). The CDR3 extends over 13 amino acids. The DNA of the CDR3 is TGTGCCAGCAGCTCGGTGGGGCGGTACGAGCAGTACTTC. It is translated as CASSSVGRYEQYF.

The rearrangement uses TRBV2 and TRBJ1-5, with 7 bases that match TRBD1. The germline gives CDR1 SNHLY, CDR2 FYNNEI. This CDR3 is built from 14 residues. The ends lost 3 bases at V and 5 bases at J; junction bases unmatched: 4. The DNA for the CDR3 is TGTGCCAGCAGTGACCGGACAGGAGATCAGCCCCAGCATTTT. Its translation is CASSDRTGDQPQHF.

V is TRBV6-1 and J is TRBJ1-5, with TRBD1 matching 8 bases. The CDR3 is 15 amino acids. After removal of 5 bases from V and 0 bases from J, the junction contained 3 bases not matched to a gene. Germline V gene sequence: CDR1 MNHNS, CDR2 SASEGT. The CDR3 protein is CASSSQGDSNQPQHF. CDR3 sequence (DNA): TGTGCCAGCAGTTCACAGGGGGATAGCAATCAGCCCCAGCATTTT.

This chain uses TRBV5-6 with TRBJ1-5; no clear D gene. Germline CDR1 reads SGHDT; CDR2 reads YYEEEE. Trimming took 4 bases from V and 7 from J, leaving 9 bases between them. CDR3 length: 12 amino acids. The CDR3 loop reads CASSTPGQPQHF. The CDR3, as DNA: TGTGCCAGCAGCACCCCGGGGCAGCCCCAGCATTTT.

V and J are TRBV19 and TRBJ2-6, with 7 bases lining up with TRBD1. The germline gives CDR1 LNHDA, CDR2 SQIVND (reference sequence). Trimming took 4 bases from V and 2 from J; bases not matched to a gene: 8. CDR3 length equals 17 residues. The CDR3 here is CASSNLYRGAGANVLTF. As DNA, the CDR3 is TGTGCCAGTAGTAACCTATACAGGGGCGCTGGGGCCAACGTCCTGACTTTC.

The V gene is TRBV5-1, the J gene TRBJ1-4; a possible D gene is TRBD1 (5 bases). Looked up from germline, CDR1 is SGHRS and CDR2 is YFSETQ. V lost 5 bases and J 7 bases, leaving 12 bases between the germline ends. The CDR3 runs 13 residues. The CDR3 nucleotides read TGCGCCAGCAGAATAGGAGGGGCTGAAAAACTGTTTTTT. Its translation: CASRIGGAEKLFF. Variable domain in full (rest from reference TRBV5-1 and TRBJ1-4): KAGVTQTPRYLIKTRGQQVTLSCSPISGHRSVSWYQQTPGQGLQFLFEYFSETQRNKGNFPGRFSGRQFSNSRSEMNVSTLELGDSALYLCASRIGGAEKLFFGSGTQLSVL.

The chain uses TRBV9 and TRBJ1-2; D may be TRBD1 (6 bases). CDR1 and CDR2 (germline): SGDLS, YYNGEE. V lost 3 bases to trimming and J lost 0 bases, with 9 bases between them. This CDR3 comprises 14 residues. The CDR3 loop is CASSARTANYGYTF. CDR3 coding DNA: TGTGCCAGCAGCGCCCGGACAGCTAACTATGGCTACACCTTC.